This T cell receptor (beta chain) was profiled in a study of cytomegalovirus exposure and HLA in healthy donors. The wider study: Samples from HLA-typed donors yielded around 79 million unique TCRs in an early data release.

Primers for the PCR totalled 60 Vbeta and 13 Jbeta. The protocol was immunoSEQ multiplex PCR, while the TCRdb copy is restricted to in-frame clones and leaves out a portion. The sample lists over 150,000 clones; around 75% were seen once. This cohort consisted of healthy bone marrow donors. As regards this clone: No antigen is known for it.

CDR1 is SGHRS, CDR2 YFSETQ, per germline. This CDR3 comprises 16 residues. Deletions cut 1 base from V and 2 bases from J, with 12 bases between. Study results and caveats: Generally TCR sequences proved uncommon, though certain public TCRs appeared in numerous donors.

The receptor was isolated from a male donor in good health and CMV-seronegative. V usage is TRBV5-1 and J usage is TRBJ2-2; perhaps TRBD2 as D (5 bases). Source material: PBMCs. The CDR3 spells CASSLLPGVNTGELFF. As DNA, the CDR3 is TGCGCCAGCAGCTTGCTTCCCGGGGTTAACACCGGGGAGCTGTTTTTT.